The subject of this entry is one T cell receptor beta chain. Its antigen is currently not known. This could be a read error, since a much larger clone is one nucleotide away. This sample was included in a study of regulatory T cells in long-lasting Graves disease (dated by TCRdb to the early 2020s). Notes on the research overall: Antithyroid drugs had been taken for less than 3 months by newly diagnosed Graves' disease patients. This study used TCR sequencing and RNA sequencing of peripheral blood to compare persistent Graves' disease patients against newly diagnosed Graves' disease patients. The study was registered as a clinical trial and conducted in China. A total of approximately 35 samples were covered by TCR sequencing, comprising around 13 persistent and around 20 newly diagnosed Graves' disease patients.

The germline V gene (reference sequence) specifies DFQATT as CDR1 and SNEGSKA as CDR2. The cysteine opens and the phenylalanine closes a CDR3 of 13 amino acids. Of all the DNA, just the CDR3 is kept, 39 bases in frame from base 1. The label giving this sample's time point can be read as: newly diagnosed GD, antithyroid drugs for less than 3 months. For both TCR sequencing and RNA sequencing, RNA was extracted from PBMCs using TRIzol. Graves' disease was diagnosed according to American Thyroid Association guidelines. Recruitment of patients was carried out at an endocrinology department in Xi'an, China. Each patient gave 8.5 to 9.5 milliliters of peripheral blood, collected in an EDTA anticoagulant tube. PBMCs were isolated by Ficoll Paque Plus density gradient separation without further T cell sorting. An Agilent 2100 Bioanalyzer and agarose gel were used to assess RNA quality, and a NanoDrop 2000 was used to measure RNA concentration.

The method was multiplex PCR. These reads were obtained on an Illumina HiSeq 4000. CDR3 regions were amplified by Arm-PCR with iRepertoire HTBI primers to construct TCR beta libraries. Gel purification was performed on PCR products prior to sequencing. Per the authors' processing: Across samples, 55 to 80 TRBV and 12 to 15 TRBJ segments were identified and used for gene usage analysis of CDR3 amino acid clonotypes. Filtered high-quality paired reads were merged into contigs using COPE and FqMerger. Contigs were aligned with BLAST to IMGT TRBV, TRBD and TRBJ reference genes, and CDR3 was defined per IMGT. Any clonotype with a frequency above 0.1% was counted as a highly expanded clone. Shannon entropy served as the measure of repertoire diversity, while the Gini coefficient captured V-J evenness. Clonotypes shared by more than one individual were considered public. TCRdb reworked the public reads: Q25 trimming with fastp, MiXCR clone assembly, productive beta chains retained. Entries are consolidated by CDR3 protein sequence, retaining the most common genes and DNA. These V and J calls are TCRdb output, not the study's own analysis. The sample records roughly 380,000 distinct CDR3 sequences, less than 20% of which are singletons. About a fifth of the sample comes from the top ten.

The paper as a whole reports these results and caveats: Sequencing and analysis were limited to the TCR beta chain. Lower TCR Shannon entropy and fewer highly expanded clones were observed in persistent Graves' disease patients than in newly diagnosed patients, which suggested clonal expansion. A larger number of public clonotypes was shared among persistent patients (around 2,500) than among newly diagnosed patients (roughly 980). The authors acknowledged the small sample size as a limitation that may reduce accuracy. The study examined only peripheral blood because the primary lesion, thyroid tissue, could not be accessed. TRBV28, TRBJ1-2 and TRBJ2-5 were preferentially used in persistent disease, while TRBV20-1 and TRBJ2-1 were favored in newly diagnosed disease.

This sample comprised peripheral blood mononuclear cells (PBMCs), obtained at new diagnosis, from a patient treated with antithyroid drugs. The V and J segments used are TRBV20-1 and TRBJ2-1; a tentative D call is TRBD2 (6 bases match). The source of this sequence is a female donor with Graves disease. The nucleotide sequence is TGCACCGCCTTCCGGGACTTCCAAGAGACCCAGTTCTTC. Its translation reads: CTAFRDFQETQFF.